This T cell receptor (beta chain) was sequenced during a study of T cell changes during pregnancy in multiple sclerosis (dated by TCRdb to the late 2010s). Some background on the complete study: In women with multiple sclerosis, the researchers looked at how the T cell repertoire shifted as pregnancy progressed.

About this clone itself: Its antigen specificity is not known. Per-nucleotide qualities are absent, and no much larger clonotype sits a single base away.

The library was produced with the immunoSEQ multiplex PCR assay. Drawn from immuneACCESS, this table holds only the in-frame rearrangements with V and J called that TCRdb kept. Clones are partly lost; checked studies trace under half to an unresolved V gene and leave the rest unexplained. In this sample the table shows about 100,000 clones, almost 95% of which occur a single time. Of the sample, 0.7% to 0.9% is held by the ten largest clones. V loses 3 bases of germline sequence and J loses 4 bases, and the interval between the two ends is 22 bases. Counted from cysteine to phenylalanine, this CDR3 has 18 amino acids. Left in the record is the CDR3 DNA by itself, 54 bases read in frame from the first base. For CDR1 and CDR2, the germline V gene lists MGHRA and YSYEKL.

Sequenced material: peripheral blood, taken before pregnancy. This chain is built from TRBV4-1 and TRBJ1-3, with an unclear D gene assignment. The TCR was taken from a female donor with multiple sclerosis, enrolled in a pregnancy study. The CDR3 in this case is CASSQTIGSGRLGNTIYF. The DNA is as follows: TGCGCCAGCAGCCAGACCATAGGGAGCGGGAGACTCGGAAACACCATATATTTT.